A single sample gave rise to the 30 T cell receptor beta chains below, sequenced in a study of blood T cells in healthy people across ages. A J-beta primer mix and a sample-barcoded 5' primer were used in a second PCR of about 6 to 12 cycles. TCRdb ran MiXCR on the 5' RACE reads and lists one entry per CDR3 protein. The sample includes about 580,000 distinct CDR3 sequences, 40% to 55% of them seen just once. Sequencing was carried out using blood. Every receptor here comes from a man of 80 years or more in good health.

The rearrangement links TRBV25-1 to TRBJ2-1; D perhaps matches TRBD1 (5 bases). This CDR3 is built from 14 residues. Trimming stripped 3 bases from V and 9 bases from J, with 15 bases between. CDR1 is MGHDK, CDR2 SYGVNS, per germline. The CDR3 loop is CASSEGRLRTEQFF. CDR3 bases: TGTGCCAGCAGTGAGGGGCGTCTCCGTACTGAGCAGTTCTTC.

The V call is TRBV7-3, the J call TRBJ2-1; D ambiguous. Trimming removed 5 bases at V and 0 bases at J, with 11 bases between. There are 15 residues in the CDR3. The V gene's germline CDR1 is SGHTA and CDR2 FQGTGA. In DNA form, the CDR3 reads TGTGCCAGCAGCGTCAGCCCAGGCTCCTACAATGAGCAGTTCTTC. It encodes CASSVSPGSYNEQFF.

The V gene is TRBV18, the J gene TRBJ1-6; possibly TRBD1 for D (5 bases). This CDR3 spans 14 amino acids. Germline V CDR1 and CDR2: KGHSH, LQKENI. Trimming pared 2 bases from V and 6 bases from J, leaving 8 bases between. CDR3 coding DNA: TGTGCCAGCTCACCAGGACAAACTAATTCACCCCTCCACTTT. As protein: CASSPGQTNSPLHF.

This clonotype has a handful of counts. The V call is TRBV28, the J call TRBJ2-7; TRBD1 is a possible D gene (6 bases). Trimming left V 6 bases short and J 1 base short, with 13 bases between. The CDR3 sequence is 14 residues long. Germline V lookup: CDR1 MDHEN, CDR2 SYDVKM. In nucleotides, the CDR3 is TGTGCCAGCAGGGTAGGGGGACCGTCCTACGAGCAGTACTTC. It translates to CASRVGGPSYEQYF.

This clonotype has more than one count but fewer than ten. The DNA of the CDR3 is TGTGCCAGCAGCTTTACCGGGAGCGGGAGTAGAACAGATACGCAGTATTTT. It translates to CASSFTGSGSRTDTQYF. The chain uses TRBV7-9 and TRBJ2-3; TRBD2 aligns across 8 bases. The ends lost 3 bases at V and 3 bases at J; junction bases unmatched: 11. Germline CDR1 and CDR2: SEHNR and FQNEAQ (reference sequence). This CDR3 has 17 amino acids.

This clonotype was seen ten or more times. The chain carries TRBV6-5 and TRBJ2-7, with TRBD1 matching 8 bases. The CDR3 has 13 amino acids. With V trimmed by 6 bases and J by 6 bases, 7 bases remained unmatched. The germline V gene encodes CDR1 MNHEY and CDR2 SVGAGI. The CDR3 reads CASSPDRGCEQYF. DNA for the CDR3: TGTGCCAGCAGCCCTGACAGGGGTTGCGAGCAGTACTTC.

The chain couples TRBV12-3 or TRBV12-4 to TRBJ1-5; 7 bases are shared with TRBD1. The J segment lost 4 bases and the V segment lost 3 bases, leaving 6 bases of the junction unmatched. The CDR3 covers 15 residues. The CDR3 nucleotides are TGTGCCAGCAGTTTGGGACAGCCTACGAATCAGCCCCAGCATTTT. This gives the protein CASSLGQPTNQPQHF.

CDR3 sequence reads: CASSLAGAGDNEQFF. In nucleotides, the CDR3 is TGTGCCAGCAGCCTAGCGGGAGCTGGCGACAATGAGCAGTTCTTC. V gene TRBV28 combines with J gene TRBJ2-1; TRBD2 agrees at 10 bases. Germline V lookup: CDR1 MDHEN, CDR2 SYDVKM. V gave up 6 bases and J gave up 5 bases; unmatched junction bases: 7. This CDR3 comprises 15 residues.

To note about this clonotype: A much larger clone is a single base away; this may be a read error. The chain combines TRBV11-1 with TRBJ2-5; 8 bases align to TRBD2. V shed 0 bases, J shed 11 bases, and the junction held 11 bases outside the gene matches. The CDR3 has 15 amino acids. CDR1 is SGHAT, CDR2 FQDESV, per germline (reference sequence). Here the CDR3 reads CASSLAGGLAREQYF. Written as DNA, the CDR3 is TGTGCCAGCAGCTTAGCGGGAGGACTAGCCAGGGAGCAGTACTTC. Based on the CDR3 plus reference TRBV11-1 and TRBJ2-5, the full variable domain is EAEVAQSPRYKITEKSQAVAFWCDPISGHATLYWYRQILGQGPELLVQFQDESVVDDSQLPKDRFSAERLKGVDSTLKIQPAELGDSAMYLCASSLAGGLAREQYFGPGTRLLVL.

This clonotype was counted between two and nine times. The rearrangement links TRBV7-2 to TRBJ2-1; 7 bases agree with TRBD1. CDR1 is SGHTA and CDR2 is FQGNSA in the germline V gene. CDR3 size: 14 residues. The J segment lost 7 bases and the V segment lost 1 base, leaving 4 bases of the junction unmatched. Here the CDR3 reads CASSLGSGGNEQFF. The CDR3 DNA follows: TGTGCCAGCAGCTTAGGCTCAGGGGGTAATGAGCAGTTCTTC. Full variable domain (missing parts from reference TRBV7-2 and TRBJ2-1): GAGVSQSPSNKVTEKGKDVELRCDPISGHTALYWYRQSLGQGLEFLIYFQGNSAPDKSGLPSDRFSAERTGGSVSTLTIQRTQQEDSAVYLCASSLGSGGNEQFFGPGTRLTVL.

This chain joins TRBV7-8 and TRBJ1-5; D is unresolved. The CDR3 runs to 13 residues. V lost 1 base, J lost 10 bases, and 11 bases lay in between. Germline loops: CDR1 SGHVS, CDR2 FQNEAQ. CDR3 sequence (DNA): TGTGCCAGCAGCTTAGGCGAAGCTAAACCCCAGCATTTT. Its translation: CASSLGEAKPQHF.

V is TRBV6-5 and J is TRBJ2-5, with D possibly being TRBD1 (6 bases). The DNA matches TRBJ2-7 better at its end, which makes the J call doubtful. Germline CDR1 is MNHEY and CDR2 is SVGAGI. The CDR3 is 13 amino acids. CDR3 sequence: CASSYSTGCEQYF. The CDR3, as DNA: TGTGCCAGCAGTTACTCGACAGGATGCGAGCAGTACTTC.

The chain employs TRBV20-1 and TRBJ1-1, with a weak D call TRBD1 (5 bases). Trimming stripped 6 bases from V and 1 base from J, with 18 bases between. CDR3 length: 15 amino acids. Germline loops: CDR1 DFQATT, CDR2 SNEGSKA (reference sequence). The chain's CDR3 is CSALRGDAGNTEAFF. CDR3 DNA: TGCAGTGCCCTACGGGGGGACGCGGGGAACACTGAAGCTTTCTTT.

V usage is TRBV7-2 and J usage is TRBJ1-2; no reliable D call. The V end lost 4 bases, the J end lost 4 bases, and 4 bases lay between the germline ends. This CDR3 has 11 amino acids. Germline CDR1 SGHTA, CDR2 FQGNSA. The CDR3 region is CASSSLYGYTF. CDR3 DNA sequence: TGTGCCAGCAGCTCCCTCTATGGCTACACCTTC. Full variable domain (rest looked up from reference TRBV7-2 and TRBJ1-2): GAGVSQSPSNKVTEKGKDVELRCDPISGHTALYWYRQSLGQGLEFLIYFQGNSAPDKSGLPSDRFSAERTGGSVSTLTIQRTQQEDSAVYLCASSSLYGYTFGSGTRLTVV.

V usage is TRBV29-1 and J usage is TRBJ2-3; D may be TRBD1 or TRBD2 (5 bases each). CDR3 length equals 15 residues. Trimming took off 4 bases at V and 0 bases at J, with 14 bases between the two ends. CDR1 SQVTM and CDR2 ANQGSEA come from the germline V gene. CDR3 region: CSVAGWDGSTDTQYF. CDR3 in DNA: TGCAGCGTTGCAGGGTGGGACGGGAGCACAGATACGCAGTATTTT.

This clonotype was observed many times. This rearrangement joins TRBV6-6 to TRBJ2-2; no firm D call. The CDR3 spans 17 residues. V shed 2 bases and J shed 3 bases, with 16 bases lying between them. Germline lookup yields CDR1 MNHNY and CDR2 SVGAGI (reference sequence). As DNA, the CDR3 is TGTGCCAGCAGTTACACCTCCGTAGACGGAGACACCGGGGAGCTGTTTTTT. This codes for CASSYTSVDGDTGELFF.

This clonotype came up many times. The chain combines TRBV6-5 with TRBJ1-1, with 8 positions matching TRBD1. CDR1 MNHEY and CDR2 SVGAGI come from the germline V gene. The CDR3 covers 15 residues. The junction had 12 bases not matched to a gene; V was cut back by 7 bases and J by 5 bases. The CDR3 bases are TGTGCCAGCAAGGATCCTTCAGGGGGCGGGACTGAAGCTTTCTTT. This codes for CASKDPSGGGTEAFF.

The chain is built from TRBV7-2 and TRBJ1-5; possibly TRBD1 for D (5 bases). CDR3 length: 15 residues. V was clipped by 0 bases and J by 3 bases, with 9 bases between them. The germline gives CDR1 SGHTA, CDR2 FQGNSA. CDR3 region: CASSLAGDSNQPQHF. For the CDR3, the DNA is TGTGCCAGCAGCTTAGCGGGGGATTCCAATCAGCCCCAGCATTTT.

The CDR3 sequence: CASSYSRLTEAFF. The CDR3 DNA reads TGTGCCAGCAGTTACTCGCGATTAACTGAAGCTTTCTTT. The chain uses TRBV6-5 and TRBJ1-1; D unresolved. This CDR3 has 13 residues. Trimming took off 0 bases at V and 5 bases at J, with 7 bases between the two ends. CDR1 is MNHEY and CDR2 is SVGAGI in the germline V gene.

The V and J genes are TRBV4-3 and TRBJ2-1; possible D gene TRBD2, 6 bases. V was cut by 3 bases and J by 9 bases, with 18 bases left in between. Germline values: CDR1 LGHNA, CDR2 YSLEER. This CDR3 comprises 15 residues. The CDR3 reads CASSQDFVAETEQFF. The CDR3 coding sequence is TGCGCCAGCAGCCAGGATTTTGTAGCGGAGACTGAGCAGTTCTTC.

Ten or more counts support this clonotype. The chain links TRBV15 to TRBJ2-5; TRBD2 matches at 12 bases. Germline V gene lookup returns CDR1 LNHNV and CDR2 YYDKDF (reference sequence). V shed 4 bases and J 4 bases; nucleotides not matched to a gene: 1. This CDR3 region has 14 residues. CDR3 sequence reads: CATSTLAGGETQYF. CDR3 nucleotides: TGTGCCACCAGCACACTAGCGGGAGGAGAGACCCAGTACTTC.

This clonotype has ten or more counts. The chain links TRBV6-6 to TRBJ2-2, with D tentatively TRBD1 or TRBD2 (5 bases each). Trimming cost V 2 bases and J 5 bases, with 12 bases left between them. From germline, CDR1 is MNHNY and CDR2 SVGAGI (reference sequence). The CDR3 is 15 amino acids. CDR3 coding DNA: TGTGCCAGCAGTTACGGGACCAGAGGAACCGGGGAGCTGTTTTTT. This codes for CASSYGTRGTGELFF.

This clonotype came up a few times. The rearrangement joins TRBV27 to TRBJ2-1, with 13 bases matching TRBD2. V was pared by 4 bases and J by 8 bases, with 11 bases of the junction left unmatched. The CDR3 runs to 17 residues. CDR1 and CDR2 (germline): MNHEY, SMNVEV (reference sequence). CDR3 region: CASSYEITSGGAHEQFF. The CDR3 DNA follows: TGTGCCAGCAGTTACGAAATCACTAGCGGGGGGGCTCATGAGCAGTTCTTC.

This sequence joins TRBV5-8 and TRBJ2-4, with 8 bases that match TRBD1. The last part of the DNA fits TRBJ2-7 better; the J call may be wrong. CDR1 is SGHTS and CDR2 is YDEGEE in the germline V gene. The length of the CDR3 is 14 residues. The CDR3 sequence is CASSYQGATYEQYF. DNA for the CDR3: TGTGCCAGCAGCTATCAGGGGGCTACCTACGAGCAGTACTTC.

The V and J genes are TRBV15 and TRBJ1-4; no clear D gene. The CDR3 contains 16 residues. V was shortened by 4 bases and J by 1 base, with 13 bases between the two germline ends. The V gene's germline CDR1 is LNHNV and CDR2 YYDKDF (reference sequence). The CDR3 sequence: CATSTDGSGTNEKLFF. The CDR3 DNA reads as TGTGCCACCAGCACGGACGGGAGTGGAACTAATGAAAAACTGTTTTTT.

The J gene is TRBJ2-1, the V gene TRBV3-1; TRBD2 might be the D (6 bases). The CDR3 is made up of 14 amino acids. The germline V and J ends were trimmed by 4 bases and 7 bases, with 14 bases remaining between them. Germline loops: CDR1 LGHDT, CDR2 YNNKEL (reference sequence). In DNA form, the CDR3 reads TGTGCCAGCAGCCCCTGGAGGGATACTAATGAGCAGTTCTTC. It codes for CASSPWRDTNEQFF.

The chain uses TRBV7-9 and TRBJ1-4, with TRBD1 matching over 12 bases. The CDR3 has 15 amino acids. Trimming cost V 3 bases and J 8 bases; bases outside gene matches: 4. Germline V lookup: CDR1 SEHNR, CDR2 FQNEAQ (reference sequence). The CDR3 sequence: CASSFSGQGAEKLFF. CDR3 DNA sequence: TGTGCCAGCAGCTTTTCGGGACAGGGGGCAGAAAAACTGTTTTTT.

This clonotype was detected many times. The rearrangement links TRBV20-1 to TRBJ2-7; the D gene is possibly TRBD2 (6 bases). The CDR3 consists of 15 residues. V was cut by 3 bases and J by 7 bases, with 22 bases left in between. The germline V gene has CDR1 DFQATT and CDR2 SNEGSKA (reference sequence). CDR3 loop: CSASPLGRGALEQYF. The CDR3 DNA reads TGCAGTGCTAGCCCCCTGGGGCGGGGCGCCTTGGAGCAGTACTTC.

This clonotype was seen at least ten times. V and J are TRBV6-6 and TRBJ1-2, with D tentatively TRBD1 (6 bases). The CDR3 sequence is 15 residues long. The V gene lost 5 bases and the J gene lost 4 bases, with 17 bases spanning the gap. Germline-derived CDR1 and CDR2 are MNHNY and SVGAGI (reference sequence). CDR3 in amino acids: CASSPSGGSIYGYTF. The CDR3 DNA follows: TGTGCCAGCAGTCCGTCGGGGGGCTCGATCTATGGCTACACCTTC.

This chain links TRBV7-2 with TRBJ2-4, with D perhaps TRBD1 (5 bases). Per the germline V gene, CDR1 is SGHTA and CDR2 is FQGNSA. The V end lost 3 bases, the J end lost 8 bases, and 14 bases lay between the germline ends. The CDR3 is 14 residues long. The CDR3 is CASSFGQLGDIQYF. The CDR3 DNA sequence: TGTGCCAGCAGCTTCGGACAACTCGGAGACATTCAGTACTTC.